The next 10 T cell receptor beta chains were all read from a single sample in a study of T cell repertoires in cytomegalovirus infection (dated by TCRdb to the late 2010s). The sample was run on an Illumina HiSeq 1500. TCRdb cleaned the public reads at Q25 with fastp, built clones with MiXCR and kept in-frame beta chains. Rows are combined by CDR3 protein, so each entry shows the most common genes and DNA. Here the sample has 200,000 to 300,000 distinct CDR3 sequences; approximately 9.2% occur a single time. The ten largest clones capture more than 12% of the sample. The material sequenced was PBMCs. The source of these receptors is a human donor in good health (CMV status not recorded). Some clones in this sample may be carry-over from other donors' samples.

This clonotype has only a few counts. The J gene is TRBJ1-6, the V gene TRBV12-3 or TRBV12-4; tentative D call: TRBD1 (5 bases). The CDR3 spans 14 residues. V lost 7 bases and J lost 7, with 14 bases in between. CDR3 loop: CASTWGVWNSPLHF. CDR3 DNA sequence: TGTGCCAGCACCTGGGGGGTGTGGAATTCACCCCTCCACTTT.

This clonotype was observed at least ten times. The chain is built from TRBV11-2 and TRBJ2-5, with 8 positions matching TRBD2. The CDR3 runs 13 residues. CDR1 is SGHAT, CDR2 FQNNGV, per germline. The V gene end was trimmed by 5 bases and the J gene end by 6 bases; junction bases not matched to a gene: 5. In nucleotides, the CDR3 is TGTGCCAGCAGCGAGGGACTAGAGCAGACCCAGTACTTC. Encoded protein: CASSEGLEQTQYF.

This clonotype was recorded at least ten times. J is TRBJ2-1 and V is TRBV7-2, with TRBD1 matching over 8 bases. The V segment lost 2 bases and the J segment 5 bases; nucleotides outside the gene matches: 11. The germline V gene has CDR1 SGHTA and CDR2 FQGNSA. CDR3 size: 17 residues. The CDR3 sequence: CASSLRGGQGGDNEQFF. As DNA, the CDR3 is TGTGCCAGCAGCTTAAGGGGTGGACAGGGAGGTGACAATGAGCAGTTCTTC.

At least ten counts were recorded for this clonotype. The V call is TRBV7-2, the J call TRBJ2-1; D is undetermined. The CDR3 spans 11 residues. In germline, CDR1 is SGHTA, CDR2 FQGNSA. V lost 2 bases and J 10 bases, leaving 6 bases between the germline ends. This CDR3 reads CASSLQREQFF. The CDR3 coding sequence is TGTGCCAGCAGCTTACAGCGAGAGCAGTTCTTC.

This clonotype came up many times. The V call is TRBV7-2, the J call TRBJ2-2; TRBD1 agrees at 12 bases. Per the germline V gene, CDR1 is SGHTA and CDR2 is FQGNSA. The length of the CDR3 is 22 residues. Trimming took 5 bases from V and 0 from J; bases not matched to a gene: 19. CDR3 coding DNA: TGTGCCAGCAGCAGAAGCAGGGGGTATGGGGACAGGGGGCTTCCGAACACCGGGGAGCTGTTTTTT. As protein: CASSRSRGYGDRGLPNTGELFF.

This clonotype appeared many times. This chain uses TRBV7-2 with TRBJ2-6; D gene unclear. The length of the CDR3 is 16 residues. Trimming pared 5 bases from V and 0 bases from J, leaving 11 bases between. In germline, CDR1 is SGHTA, CDR2 FQGNSA. CDR3 in amino acids: CASSLEHRSGANVLTF. CDR3 nucleotides: TGTGCCAGCAGCCTAGAACATCGCTCTGGGGCCAACGTCCTGACTTTC.

This clonotype showed up many times. This chain joins TRBV7-2 and TRBJ1-2; 10 bases fit TRBD1. The V gene's germline CDR1 is SGHTA and CDR2 FQGNSA. V dropped 6 bases and J dropped 8; count of bases not matched to a gene: 9. This CDR3 is built from 14 residues. The CDR3 here is CASSPWTGGQGYTF. The CDR3 DNA is TGTGCCAGCAGTCCCTGGACAGGGGGTCAAGGCTACACCTTC.

There are many counts of this clonotype. V is TRBV28 and J is TRBJ1-2; TRBD1 aligns across 9 bases. Germline assignment: CDR1 MDHEN and CDR2 SYDVKM. V trimming: 7 bases; J trimming: 6 bases; junction bases outside the gene matches: 9. The CDR3 runs 14 residues. The CDR3 here is CASTVTGGGNGYTF. The CDR3 DNA reads TGTGCCAGCACGGTTACAGGGGGCGGGAATGGCTACACCTTC.

V gene TRBV2 combines with J gene TRBJ2-7, with D unresolved. The V and J ends lost 4 bases and 0 bases respectively, with 13 bases between them. The CDR3 runs to 15 residues. Germline lookup yields CDR1 SNHLY and CDR2 FYNNEI. This chain's CDR3 is CASSVNSASSYEQYF. CDR3 DNA: TGTGCCAGCAGTGTTAACTCCGCCAGCTCCTACGAGCAGTACTTC. The variable domain in full, completed from reference TRBV2 and TRBJ2-7, reads EPEVTQTPSHQVTQMGQEVILRCVPISNHLYFYWYRQILGQKVEFLVSFYNNEISEKSEIFDDQFSVERPDGSNFTLKIRSTKLEDSAMYFCASSVNSASSYEQYFGPGTRLTVT.

This clonotype has ten or more counts. The chain is built from TRBV5-1 and TRBJ2-7; 10 nucleotides agree with TRBD1. V trimming: 4 bases; J trimming: 3 bases; junction bases outside the gene matches: 7. The CDR3 has 15 residues. The V gene's germline CDR1 is SGHRS and CDR2 YFSETQ. The CDR3, as DNA: TGCGCCAGCAGCCGCGAGACAGGGGGCGACTACGAGCAGTACTTC. Encoded protein: CASSRETGGDYEQYF.